These T cell receptor beta chains were read from a single sample in a study of shared clonotypes between healthy human individuals. This table comes from immunoSEQ multiplex PCR, and its TCRdb copy is limited to in-frame clones, with some not included. In the table there are approximately 320,000 clones, approximately 79% of which are singletons. Sequencing was done on a sample of memory CD4+ T cells sorted from blood. The receptors were gathered from a man aged 30 to 39 in good health. CDR3s include the opening cysteine and the closing phenylalanine or tryptophan. The D gene is left open where the match is weak. Only part of the rows carry a size: once, few, many, or a class if the clone is expanded.

TGCGCCAGCAGCATCGGGACAGGGGGCGCAGAGACCCAGTACTTC	CASSIGTGGAETQYF	TRBV5-1	TRBJ2-5	TRBD1	NA
TGTGCCAGCAGCAGCGGGGACAGGGCCGGTTGGCAGCCCCAGCATTTT	CASSSGDRAGWQPQHF	TRBV7-6	TRBJ1-5	TRBD1	once
TGCAGCGGGGAGACAGGAAATGAGCAGTTCTTC	CSGETGNEQFF	TRBV29-1	TRBJ2-1	NA	NA
TGTGCCAGCAGCTCCGCCCTTAGCGGGACCACAGATACGCAGTATTTT	CASSSALSGTTDTQYF	TRBV7-9	TRBJ2-3	TRBD2	NA
TGTGCCAGTACAATGGCATCTGGGGCCAACGTCCTGACTTTC	CASTMASGANVLTF	TRBV6-1	TRBJ2-6	NA	NA
TGTGCCAGCAGCCCCACTGGGGGACAGGGCAGTAACACCTTC	CASSPTGGQGSNTF	TRBV7-2	TRBJ1-2	TRBD1	NA
TGTGCCAGCAGCCTAAACCGGGACATTAAGGTGACGCAGTACTTC	CASSLNRDIKVTQYF	TRBV7-2	TRBJ2-7	NA	NA
TGTGCCAGCGGGACTAGCGCGAACACAGATACGCAGTATTTT	CASGTSANTDTQYF	TRBV19	TRBJ2-3	TRBD2	once
TGTGCCAGCAGCTTAGCGGGAGGGCCCCTCGAGCAGTACTTC	CASSLAGGPLEQYF	TRBV13	TRBJ2-7	TRBD2	few
TGTGCCACTCGCGCCGAGACAGCAACTAATGAAAAACTGTTTTTT	CATRAETATNEKLFF	TRBV2	TRBJ1-4	NA	many
TGTGCCAGCTCACCGCCGGGACAGGACTACGAGCAGTACTTC	CASSPPGQDYEQYF	TRBV18	TRBJ2-7	TRBD1	NA
TGTGCCAGCAGCGTAGGAGATCGGGTTAACACAGATACGCAGTATTTT	CASSVGDRVNTDTQYF	TRBV5-4	TRBJ2-3	NA	NA
TGTACGGGAGGGGCAGGGTCTACGAGGGGCCACGAGCAGTACTTC	CTGGAGSTRGHEQYF	TRBV27	TRBJ2-7	TRBD2	NA
TGTGCCAGCAGCTTAGGGACGAGGAGCTCCTACGAGCAGTACTTC	CASSLGTRSSYEQYF	TRBV7-2	TRBJ2-7	NA	NA
TGCGCCAGCAGCTTACAGTTGAACACTGAAGCTTTCTTT	CASSLQLNTEAFF	TRBV5-1	TRBJ1-1	NA	once
TGTGCCAGCAGTTTAAGAGGGCAGGGGGGGTTCTTC	CASSLRGQGGFF	TRBV28	TRBJ2-1	NA	NA
TGTGCCACCAGCAGATACCAGGGTGGTGGGACAGATACGCAGTATTTT	CATSRYQGGGTDTQYF	TRBV15	TRBJ2-3	NA	few
TGTGCCTCGAAACAGACTAACTATGGCTACACCTTC	CASKQTNYGYTF	TRBV19	TRBJ1-2	NA	NA
TGTGCCAGCAGTGAGGGGAGGAACACCGGGGAGCTGTTTTTT	CASSEGRNTGELFF	TRBV6-1	TRBJ2-2	NA	NA
TGTGCCAGCAGCTCCGGCGGGGCCATAAATGAAAAACTGTTTTTT	CASSSGGAINEKLFF	TRBV7-2	TRBJ1-4	NA	NA
TGCAGCGTCCCCAGGGGGGCGGGTGAGCAGTTCTTC	CSVPRGAGEQFF	TRBV29-1	TRBJ2-1	NA	many
TGCGCCAGCAGCTTATTCGGATTGGAGGATACGCAGTATTTT	CASSLFGLEDTQYF	TRBV5-1	TRBJ2-3	NA	NA
TGCGCCAGCAGGCGTGACCGGGACAGGGGAGGCACTGAAGCTTTCTTT	CASRRDRDRGGTEAFF	TRBV5-1	TRBJ1-1	TRBD1	NA
TGTGCCATCAGAGAACCGGGACGCTCCTACGAGCAGTACTTC	CAIREPGRSYEQYF	TRBV10-3	TRBJ2-7	NA	NA